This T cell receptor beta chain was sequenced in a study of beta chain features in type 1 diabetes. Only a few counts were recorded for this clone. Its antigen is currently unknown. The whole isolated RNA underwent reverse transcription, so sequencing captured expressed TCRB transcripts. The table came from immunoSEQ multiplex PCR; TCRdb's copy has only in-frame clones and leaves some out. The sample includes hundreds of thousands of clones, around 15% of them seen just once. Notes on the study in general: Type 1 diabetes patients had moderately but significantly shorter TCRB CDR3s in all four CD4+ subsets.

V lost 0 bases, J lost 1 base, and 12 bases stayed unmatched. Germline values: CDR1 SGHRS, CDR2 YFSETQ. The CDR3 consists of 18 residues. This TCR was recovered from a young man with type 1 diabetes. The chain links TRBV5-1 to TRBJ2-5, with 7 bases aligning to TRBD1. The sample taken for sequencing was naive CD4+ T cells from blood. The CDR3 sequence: CASSLVGQSLNLQETQYF. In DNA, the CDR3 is TGCGCCAGCAGCTTGGTGGGACAGTCTTTAAATCTCCAAGAGACCCAGTACTTC. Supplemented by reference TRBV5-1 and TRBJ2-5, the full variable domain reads KAGVTQTPRYLIKTRGQQVTLSCSPISGHRSVSWYQQTPGQGLQFLFEYFSETQRNKGNFPGRFSGRQFSNSRSEMNVSTLELGDSALYLCASSLVGQSLNLQETQYFGPGTRLLVL.